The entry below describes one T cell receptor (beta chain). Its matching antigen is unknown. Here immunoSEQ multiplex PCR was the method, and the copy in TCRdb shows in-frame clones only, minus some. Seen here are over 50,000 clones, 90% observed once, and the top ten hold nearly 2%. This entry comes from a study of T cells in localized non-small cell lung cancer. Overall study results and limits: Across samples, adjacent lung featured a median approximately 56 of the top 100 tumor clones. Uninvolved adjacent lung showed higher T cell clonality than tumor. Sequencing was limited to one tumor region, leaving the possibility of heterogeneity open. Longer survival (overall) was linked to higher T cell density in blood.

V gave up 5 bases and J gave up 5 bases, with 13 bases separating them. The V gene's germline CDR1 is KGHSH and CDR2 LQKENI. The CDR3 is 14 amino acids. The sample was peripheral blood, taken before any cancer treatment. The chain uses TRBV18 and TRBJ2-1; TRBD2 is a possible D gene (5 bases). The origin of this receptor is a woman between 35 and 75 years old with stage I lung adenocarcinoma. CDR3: CASSSQRTDNEQFF. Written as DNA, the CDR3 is TGTGCCAGCTCATCCCAGCGGACCGACAATGAGCAGTTCTTC.